These 10 T cell receptor beta chains originate from one sample sequenced in a study of cytomegalovirus exposure and HLA in healthy donors. The primer mix had 60 Vbeta and 13 Jbeta primers. Sequencing used immunoSEQ multiplex PCR; TCRdb keeps in-frame clones, though not all of them. This sample yields roughly 180,000 clones, of which around 75% are seen a single time; about 3% belongs to the top ten. Sequences were obtained from PBMCs. The source of these receptors is a female donor in good health and CMV-seronegative.

The genes are TRBV5-1 and TRBJ2-2, with TRBD2 matching 11 bases. Germline CDR1 and CDR2: SGHRS and YFSETQ. The CDR3 sequence is 16 residues long. With V trimmed by 2 bases and J by 1 base, 1 base remained unmatched. The CDR3 bases are TGCGCCAGCAGCTTTCTAGCGGGAGGGAACACCGGGGAGCTGTTTTTT. Translating it yields CASSFLAGGNTGELFF. Using reference TRBV5-1 and TRBJ2-2 for the parts outside the CDR3, the full variable domain is KAGVTQTPRYLIKTRGQQVTLSCSPISGHRSVSWYQQTPGQGLQFLFEYFSETQRNKGNFPGRFSGRQFSNSRSEMNVSTLELGDSALYLCASSFLAGGNTGELFFGEGSRLTVL.

The chain couples TRBV10-3 to TRBJ2-1; TRBD1 matches at 8 bases. Germline trimming cut 7 bases from V and 5 bases from J; bases unmatched to any gene: 4. CDR1 ENHRY and CDR2 SYGVKD come from the germline V gene. This CDR3 contains 13 residues. The DNA of the CDR3 is TGTGCCATCAAGGACAGGGCGAACAATGAGCAGTTCTTC. Translated: CAIKDRANNEQFF.

The rearrangement uses TRBV5-1 and TRBJ2-2, with TRBD1 matching 9 bases. Unmatched junction bases numbered 2, after V lost 5 bases and J lost 6 bases. Germline V gives CDR1 SGHRS, CDR2 YFSETQ. The CDR3 has 13 residues. This chain's CDR3 is CASRGTGPGELFF. For the CDR3, the DNA is TGCGCCAGCAGGGGGACAGGGCCCGGGGAGCTGTTTTTT.

This clone was counted a few times. The rearrangement joins TRBV5-1 to TRBJ2-5, with a tentative D call TRBD2 (6 bases). The CDR3 runs 17 residues. The germline CDR1 and CDR2 sequences are SGHRS and YFSETQ. V lost 4 bases, J lost 2 bases, and 21 bases lay in between. CDR3 sequence (DNA): TGCGCCAGCAGCCGGATAGTGGGTGGAGGGGTTCAAGAGACCCAGTACTTC. Translated: CASSRIVGGGVQETQYF.

The CDR3 DNA reads as TGTGCCAGTAGTATTGACATGTCAAATCAGCCCCAGCATTTT. Encoded protein: CASSIDMSNQPQHF. V is TRBV19 and J is TRBJ1-5, with unresolved D. From germline, CDR1 is LNHDA and CDR2 SQIVND (reference sequence). The CDR3 has 14 residues. The V end lost 3 bases, the J end lost 4 bases, and 10 bases lay between the germline ends.

The rearrangement joins TRBV7-3 to TRBJ2-1; TRBD2 might be the D (6 bases). V was clipped by 4 bases and J by 10 bases, with 14 bases between them. The CDR3 length is 13 residues. The germline CDR1 and CDR2 sequences are SGHTA and FQGTGA. The CDR3 sequence is CASSSNRDSEQFF. CDR3 bases: TGTGCCAGCAGCTCCAACCGGGACTCGGAGCAGTTCTTC.

This chain uses TRBV5-1 with TRBJ2-3; 8 bases fit TRBD1. The V gene's germline CDR1 is SGHRS and CDR2 YFSETQ. Germline trimming cut 4 bases from V and 4 bases from J; bases unmatched to any gene: 8. The CDR3 runs 15 residues. This CDR3 is CASSPGSGGADTQYF. The CDR3 nucleotides read TGCGCCAGCAGCCCCGGATCAGGGGGCGCAGATACGCAGTATTTT.

The J gene is TRBJ2-7, the V gene TRBV12-5, with 12 bases that match TRBD1. The CDR3 runs to 16 residues. With 5 bases clipped from V and 5 bases from J, the junction kept 10 bases outside the gene matches. Germline V gene data show CDR1 as LGHNT and CDR2 as FRNRAP. CDR3 residues: CASGRASGTGGNEQYF. The CDR3 nucleotides are TGTGCTAGTGGTCGGGCGTCCGGGACAGGGGGCAACGAGCAGTACTTC.

The chain is built from TRBV9 and TRBJ2-3, with 13 bases that match TRBD2. Germline V gene lookup returns CDR1 SGDLS and CDR2 YYNGEE. The trim removed 4 bases at V and 5 bases at J, leaving 7 bases unmatched. The CDR3 spans 16 residues. CDR3 in DNA: TGTGCCAGCAGCCCCGGACTAGCGGGGGAGGGAGATACGCAGTATTTT. Protein sequence: CASSPGLAGEGDTQYF.

J is TRBJ2-2 and V is TRBV4-2, with 7 bases aligning to TRBD2. CDR1 LGHNA and CDR2 YNFKEQ come from the germline V gene. J lost 3 bases, V lost 0 bases, and 1 base had no gene match. This CDR3 spans 15 amino acids. The CDR3 sequence: CASSQEGRDTGELFF. The CDR3 bases are TGTGCCAGCAGCCAAGAGGGGAGGGACACCGGGGAGCTGTTTTTT.